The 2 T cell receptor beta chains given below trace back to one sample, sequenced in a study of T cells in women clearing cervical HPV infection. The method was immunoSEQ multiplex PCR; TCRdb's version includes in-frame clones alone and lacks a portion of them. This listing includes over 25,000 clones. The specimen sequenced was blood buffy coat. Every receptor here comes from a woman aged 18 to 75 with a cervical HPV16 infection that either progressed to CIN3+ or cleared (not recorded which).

The sequenced CDR3 bases are TGCAGTGCGGGGGGGGGCGAG. Translating it yields CSAGGGE. The entire CDR3 is CSAGGGEQYF. The V call is TRBV20-1, the J call TRBJ2-7; 7 bases line up with TRBD2. The sequence runs out 3 residues before the end of the CDR3; the remainder is reconstructed from the germline J gene. The CDR3 runs 10 residues. From germline, CDR1 is DFQATT and CDR2 SNEGSKA (reference sequence). Trimming at V came to 6 bases and at J to 6 bases, leaving 2 bases not matched to a gene.

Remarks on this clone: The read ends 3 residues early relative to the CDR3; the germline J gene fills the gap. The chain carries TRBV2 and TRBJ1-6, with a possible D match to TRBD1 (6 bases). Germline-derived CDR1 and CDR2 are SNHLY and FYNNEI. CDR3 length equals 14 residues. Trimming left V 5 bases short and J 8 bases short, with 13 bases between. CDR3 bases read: TGTGCCAGCAGTACACAGGGCGGGCATTCACCC. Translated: CASSTQGGHSP. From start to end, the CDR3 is CASSTQGGHSPLHF.